The clone carrying this TCR beta chain was counted at least ten times. This sample was included in a study of identical twins. TCRdb redid the calling of the 5' RACE reads with MiXCR, one entry per CDR3 protein. Of roughly 630,000 distinct CDR3 sequences in the sample, under 8.5% were seen once. V was clipped by 6 bases and J by 6 bases, with 13 bases between them. There are 13 residues in the CDR3. This sample also appeared in a second study, on yellow fever vaccine responses in identical twins.

The V gene is TRBV12-3 or TRBV12-4, the J gene TRBJ2-3; D call uncertain. This sequence originates from a woman aged 18-29 years in good health. Sequencing was done on a sample of PBMCs. The CDR3 DNA follows: TGTGCCAGCAGCCATACCTCTTCTGATACGCAGTATTTT. Its translation: CASSHTSSDTQYF.